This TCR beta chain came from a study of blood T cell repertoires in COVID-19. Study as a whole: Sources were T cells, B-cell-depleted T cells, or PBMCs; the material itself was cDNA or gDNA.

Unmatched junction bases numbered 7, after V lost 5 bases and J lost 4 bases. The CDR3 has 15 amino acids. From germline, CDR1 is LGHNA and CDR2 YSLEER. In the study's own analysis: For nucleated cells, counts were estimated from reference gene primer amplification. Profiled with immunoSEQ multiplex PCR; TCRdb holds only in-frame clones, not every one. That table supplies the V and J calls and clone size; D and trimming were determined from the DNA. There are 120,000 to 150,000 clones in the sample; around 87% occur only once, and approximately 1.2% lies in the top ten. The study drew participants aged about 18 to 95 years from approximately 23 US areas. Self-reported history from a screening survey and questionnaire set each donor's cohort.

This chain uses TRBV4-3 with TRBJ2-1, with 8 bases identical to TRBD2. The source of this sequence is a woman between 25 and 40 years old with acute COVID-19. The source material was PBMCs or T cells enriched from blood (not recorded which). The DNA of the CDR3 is TGCGCCAGCAGCACGGGACTAGGGGAGTACAATGAGCAGTTCTTC. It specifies CASSTGLGEYNEQFF.